This T cell receptor beta chain was retrieved from a study of T-cell reconstitution after alpha-beta-depleted transplantation in children. This CDR3 comprises 14 residues. V lost 4 bases, J lost 8 bases, and 6 bases stayed unmatched. The germline CDR1 and CDR2 sequences are SGHDN and FVKESK. Unique molecular identifiers were incorporated when the TCRbeta library was constructed. TCRdb reanalysed the PCR reads using MiXCR and keeps one entry per CDR3 protein. Of around 500,000 distinct CDR3 sequences listed, approximately 12% were seen once; the top ten hold around 5.8%. This clonotype showed up just a few times.

Specimen: PBMCs from the stem cell graft donor, collected from the stem cell graft. The TCR was taken from a human donor who donated a stem cell graft to a child with combined immunodeficiency. The V call is TRBV14, the J call TRBJ1-2; TRBD1 matches 11 bases. CDR3 nucleotide sequence: TGTGCCAGCAGCCTCCGTCGGACAGGGGGCGGCTACACCTTC. Amino acids: CASSLRRTGGGYTF. The full variable domain, rest sourced from reference TRBV14 and TRBJ1-2, is EAGVTQFPSHSVIEKGQTVTLRCDPISGHDNLYWYRRVMGKEIKFLLHFVKESKQDESGMPNNRFLAERTGGTYSTLKVQPAELEDSGVYFCASSLRRTGGGYTFGSGTRLTVV.